This T cell receptor (beta chain) was identified in a study of control samples from healthy donors and cancer patients. The germline V gene has CDR1 MNHEY and CDR2 SMNVEV (reference sequence). Germline trimming cut 6 bases from V and 3 bases from J; bases unmatched to any gene: 7. This CDR3 has 14 amino acids. Repertoires were generated with immunoSEQ multiplex PCR, while TCRdb's copy carries only in-frame clones and drops some. The sample has some 150,000 clones, approximately 94% seen once. Input material: PBMCs. The chain uses TRBV27 and TRBJ2-7; 8 nucleotides line up with TRBD1. This TCR came from a man between 60 and 70 years old with colorectal cancer. The CDR3 DNA follows: TGTGCCAGCAGCGTACAGGGGGGCCACTACGAGCAGTACTTC. It is translated as CASSVQGGHYEQYF.